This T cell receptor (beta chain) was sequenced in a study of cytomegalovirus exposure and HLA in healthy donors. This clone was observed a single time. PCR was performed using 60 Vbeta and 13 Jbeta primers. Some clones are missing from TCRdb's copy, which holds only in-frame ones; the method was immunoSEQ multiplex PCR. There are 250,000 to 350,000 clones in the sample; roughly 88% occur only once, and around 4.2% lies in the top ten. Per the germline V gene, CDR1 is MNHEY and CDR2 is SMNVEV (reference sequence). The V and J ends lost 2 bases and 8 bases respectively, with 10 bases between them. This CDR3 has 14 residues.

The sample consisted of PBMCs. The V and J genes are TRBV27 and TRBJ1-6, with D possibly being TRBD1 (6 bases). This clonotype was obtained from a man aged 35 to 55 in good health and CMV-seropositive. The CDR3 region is CASSLRQGYSPLHF. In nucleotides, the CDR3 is TGTGCCAGCAGTTTAAGGCAGGGGTATTCACCCCTCCACTTT.